This T cell receptor (beta chain) was captured in a study of T cell responses to AZD1222 COVID-19 vaccine. Trimming removed 6 bases from V and 1 base from J; junction bases left unmatched: 3. CDR1 is SEHNR, CDR2 FQNEAQ, per germline (reference sequence). The CDR3 loop spans 14 amino acids. A word on this clone: The antigen is undetermined.

Study-wide results and caveats: Spike was spanned by vaccine-associated CD4 TCRs, with dominance at 160-218 and 743-854. The study found Spike-specific TCR breadth and depth rose after two AZD1222 doses. The donor group comprised mostly white British people and more females; the analysis possibly underestimated clonal diversity.

Clones were sequenced by immunoSEQ multiplex PCR, and TCRdb holds only the in-frame ones, with some missing. The sample includes 150,000 or so clones, 90% of them seen just once. The chain uses TRBV7-9 and TRBJ1-2; 9 bases agree with TRBD1. This specimen consisted of peripheral blood, obtained on day 0 of AZD1222 vaccination. The source is an adult in good health. The CDR3: CASSTTGGNYGYTF. As DNA, the CDR3 is TGTGCCAGCAGTACGACAGGGGGTAACTATGGCTACACCTTC.